Sequencing of this TCR beta chain was carried out in a study of a mutant IDH1 vaccine in newly diagnosed glioma. Assay used: immunoSEQ multiplex PCR; TCRdb lists only in-frame clones, some missing. The table has about 16,000 clones, 80% seen once; the top ten hold more than 8.5%. The germline CDR1 and CDR2 sequences are SGHTS and YDEGEE. With 0 bases removed from V and 4 bases from J, the gap between germline ends came to 13 bases. This CDR3 region has 15 residues. A note on this clone: Its antigen is unidentified.

Time point reported: baseline, week 1 (first vaccination visit). Documented treatment: pre-vaccination baseline after standard-of-care therapy. Study-wide results and limits: Altogether, 85% to 95% of patients exhibited vaccine-induced immune responses.

This chain uses TRBV5-8 with TRBJ1-2, with D uncertain. This sample comprised PBMCs, obtained from a glioma patient treated with radiotherapy, temozolomide or both. This sequence originates from a man aged 40-49 years with glioma. The CDR3 DNA reads as TGTGCCAGCAGCTTGGTGGCAGTTCGAGGCTATGGCTACACCTTC. As protein: CASSLVAVRGYGYTF.